A single T cell receptor (beta chain) is shown here with its context. This specimen comes from a study of shared clonotypes between healthy human individuals. Terminally differentiated effector memory CD45RA+ cells were excluded from the naive CD8 cells, which were CD45RO-negative and positively selected for CCR7. TCRdb keeps only in-frame clones here, not all; method: immunoSEQ multiplex PCR. The sample includes more than 2 million clones, 93% of them seen just once. The CDR3 consists of 16 residues. The germline CDR1 and CDR2 sequences are ENHRY and SYGVKD. The V gene lost 1 base and the J gene lost 6 bases, with 15 bases spanning the gap.

The receptor comes from a man between 18 and 35 years old in good health. Some clones in this sample may be carry-over from other donors' samples. The sample consisted of naive CD8+ T cells from PBMCs. The rearrangement joins TRBV10-3 to TRBJ1-4; possibly TRBD1 for D (5 bases). The CDR3 nucleotides read TGTGCCATCAGTGAGTTGGGCCTTCCGGGGGATGAAAAACTGTTTTTT. It specifies CAISELGLPGDEKLFF.